This T cell receptor beta chain was sequenced during a study of CD8 T cells in ankylosing spondylitis. As to this clonotype: No antigen is known for it.

The study's findings and limits: With a CD8+ phenotype, disease-linked clones were relatively rare in peripheral blood. Within matched ankylosing spondylitis synovial fluid, disease-linked clones were reportedly significantly enriched. Both synovial fluid and blood in reactive arthritis had previously been reported to carry some motif variants. Several highly homologous variants made up a TCR beta motif, and this motif appeared characteristic of ankylosing spondylitis blood.

Germline V CDR1 and CDR2: SQVTM, ANQGSEA. The CDR3 runs 13 residues. Trimming pared 3 bases from V and 5 bases from J, leaving 12 bases between. Scientists made TCR beta libraries using quantitative 5'-RACE with molecular barcodes. From the 5' RACE reads, TCRdb called clonotypes with MiXCR, one entry per CDR3 protein. The table has under 150,000 distinct CDR3 sequences, over 15% seen once. This clonotype was sampled from a male donor with ankylosing spondylitis. Sequencing input: blood, either unsorted or a sorted T cell fraction (not recorded which). The chain carries TRBV29-1 and TRBJ2-3; tentative D call: TRBD2 (6 bases). The DNA for the CDR3 is TGCAGCGTTGAGGGGCTAGCGCAAGATACGCAGTATTTT. It translates to CSVEGLAQDTQYF.